This T cell receptor (beta chain) comes out of a study of CD4+ T cells in melanoma. Study-level findings and limits: CD8+ T cell, macrophage and B cell function reportedly correlated with neoantigen-specific CD4+ T cells. Neoantigen-specific CD4+ T cells in melanoma reportedly had diverse differentiation states.

TCRdb's table, derived via immunoSEQ multiplex PCR, lists solely in-frame clones and lacks some. The data hold approximately 47,000 clones, with 89% observed a single time. About this clone: The antigen remains undetermined.

The germline V and J ends were trimmed by 1 base and 0 bases, with 6 bases remaining between them. The CDR3 extends over 15 amino acids. Germline V gene data show CDR1 as SGHTA and CDR2 as FQGNSA. The sequence derives from a human donor with melanoma. Material for sequencing was peripheral blood. V is TRBV7-2 and J is TRBJ1-4; D is uncertain. CDR3 DNA: TGTGCCAGCAGCTTAGATGGGGCAACTAATGAAAAACTGTTTTTT. Protein sequence: CASSLDGATNEKLFF. The variable domain in full, with the rest retrieved from reference TRBV7-2 and TRBJ1-4, is GAGVSQSPSNKVTEKGKDVELRCDPISGHTALYWYRQSLGQGLEFLIYFQGNSAPDKSGLPSDRFSAERTGGSVSTLTIQRTQQEDSAVYLCASSLDGATNEKLFFGSGTQLSVL.